This TCR beta chain was captured by sequencing in a study of T-cell reconstitution after alpha-beta-depleted transplantation in children. J gave up 9 bases and V 0 bases, and 11 bases lay outside the gene matches. The CDR3 length is 15 residues. Germline V CDR1 and CDR2: DFQATT, SNEGSKA (reference sequence). During its preparation, the TCRbeta library received unique molecular identifiers. In TCRdb, the PCR reads were re-called with MiXCR into one record per CDR3 protein. The sample includes over 150,000 distinct CDR3 sequences, around 7% seen only once; the top ten take roughly 3%. V and J are TRBV20-1 and TRBJ2-1; 7 bases are a match to TRBD2. This clonotype originated in a human donor who donated a stem cell graft to a child with Wiskott-Aldrich syndrome. The sequencing used PBMCs from the stem cell graft donor, collected from the stem cell graft. CDR3 DNA: TGCAGTGCTAGAGAGGGGCGGGAGATTTGGGGTGAGCAGTTCTTC. It is translated as CSAREGREIWGEQFF.